Presented here are 31 T cell receptor beta chains from one specimen sequenced in a study of CD8+ T cells in alopecia areata. cDNA reverse transcribed from extracted RNA served as the sequencing template. Profiling relied on immunoSEQ multiplex PCR, and the TCRdb table lists in-frame clones only, not all of them. This table holds about 200,000 clones, 57% found once. The input for sequencing was CD4+ T cells sorted from blood, taken at week 0. The receptors were sampled from a human donor with alopecia areata.

The chain has TRBV6-6 and TRBJ1-1, with unresolved D. The germline V gene encodes CDR1 MNHNY and CDR2 SVGAGI (reference sequence). The V and J ends lost 4 bases and 7 bases respectively, with 7 bases between them. The CDR3 is 11 residues long. The CDR3 nucleotides read TGTGCCAGCAGTTGGGAGAGTGAAGCTTTCTTT. This codes for CASSWESEAFF.

CDR3 loop: CASRPEQGTNTGELFF. CDR3 nucleotide sequence: TGTGCCAGCCGACCCGAACAGGGGACTAACACCGGGGAGCTGTTTTTT. J is TRBJ2-2 and V is TRBV19; the D gene is possibly TRBD1 (7 bases). This CDR3 is 16 amino acids long. Trimming left V 9 bases short and J 2 bases short, with 19 bases between. Looked up from germline, CDR1 is LNHDA and CDR2 is SQIVND (reference sequence).

The gene calls are TRBV11-2 and TRBJ2-7; 10 nucleotides line up with TRBD1. CDR3 length: 14 residues. CDR1 and CDR2 from the germline V gene are SGHAT and FQNNGV. J lost 6 bases, V lost 1 base, and 3 bases had no gene match. This chain's CDR3 is CASSLVRDRGEQYF. The CDR3 coding sequence is TGTGCCAGCAGCTTAGTGCGGGACAGGGGCGAGCAGTACTTC.

This clone was observed a handful of times. The chain carries TRBV19 and TRBJ1-2; a possible D gene is TRBD1 (6 bases). Germline V gene lookup returns CDR1 LNHDA and CDR2 SQIVND (reference sequence). V was cut by 5 bases and J by 4 bases, with 14 bases left in between. The CDR3 runs 14 residues. The CDR3 bases are TGTGCCAGTAGTGCAAGCCAGGGGACCTATGGCTACACCTTC. Encoded protein: CASSASQGTYGYTF.

The chain couples TRBV15 to TRBJ1-5, with D possibly matching TRBD1 (6 bases). This CDR3 comprises 13 residues. Trimming pared 0 bases from V and 9 bases from J, leaving 9 bases between. Germline V gives CDR1 LNHNV, CDR2 YYDKDF (reference sequence). The CDR3, as DNA: TGTGCCACCAGCAGAGATCCGGACAGGCCCCAGCATTTT. This gives the protein CATSRDPDRPQHF.

The chain is built from TRBV5-1 and TRBJ1-6; D remains unclear. This CDR3 has 14 amino acids. Germline-derived CDR1 and CDR2 are SGHRS and YFSETQ. V lost 3 bases to trimming and J lost 5 bases, with 9 bases between them. Here the CDR3 DNA reads TGCGCCAGCAGCTACCCGCAGGATAATTCACCCCTCCACTTT. Translation: CASSYPQDNSPLHF.

This clone came up a few times. This rearrangement joins TRBV5-1 to TRBJ2-4; D gene ambiguous. CDR1 is SGHRS and CDR2 is YFSETQ in the germline V gene. The CDR3 extends over 15 amino acids. Between the trimmed V and J ends, which lost 3 bases and 0 bases, there was a span of 10 bases. The CDR3: CASSSPERAKNIQYF. Here the CDR3 DNA reads TGCGCCAGCAGCTCTCCCGAGCGAGCCAAAAACATTCAGTACTTC.

V and J are TRBV5-1 and TRBJ2-1, with 8 bases fitting TRBD2. CDR1 and CDR2 from the germline V gene are SGHRS and YFSETQ. This CDR3 contains 13 residues. J gave up 8 bases and V 5 bases, and 6 bases lay outside the gene matches. This CDR3 is CASSPGGPDEQFF. For the CDR3, the DNA is TGCGCCAGCAGTCCGGGAGGGCCTGATGAGCAGTTCTTC. Using reference TRBV5-1 and TRBJ2-1 for the parts outside the CDR3, the full variable domain is KAGVTQTPRYLIKTRGQQVTLSCSPISGHRSVSWYQQTPGQGLQFLFEYFSETQRNKGNFPGRFSGRQFSNSRSEMNVSTLELGDSALYLCASSPGGPDEQFFGPGTRLTVL.

The chain links TRBV2 to TRBJ1-1; D not resolved. The CDR3 extends over 13 amino acids. In germline, CDR1 is SNHLY, CDR2 FYNNEI. Trimming took off 7 bases at V and 0 bases at J, with 9 bases between the two ends. The CDR3 DNA reads TGTGCCAGCAACATGGTCATGAACACTGAAGCTTTCTTT. Its translation is CASNMVMNTEAFF.

This chain joins TRBV6-5 and TRBJ2-4; D is perhaps TRBD1 or TRBD2 (5 bases each). The CDR3 totals 15 residues. V dropped 10 bases and J dropped 0 bases, with 16 bases sitting between them. The germline CDR1 and CDR2 sequences are MNHEY and SVGAGI. The CDR3 coding sequence is TGTGCCACCTCCGAGGGGTTTGTAGCCAAAAACATTCAGTACTTC. It yields the protein CATSEGFVAKNIQYF.

The rearrangement uses TRBV29-1 and TRBJ2-1, with 10 bases lining up with TRBD2. The germline V gene has CDR1 SQVTM and CDR2 ANQGSEA. Trimming took 1 base from V and 10 from J; bases not matched to a gene: 13. The CDR3 sequence is 16 residues long. In DNA form, the CDR3 reads TGCAGCGTTGAAGTTTCACTAGCGGGGAGGAGGGACGAGCAGTTCTTC. Amino acids: CSVEVSLAGRRDEQFF.

The CDR3 loop reads CASSESGQPQHF. The CDR3 nucleotides are TGTGCCAGCAGTGAATCGGGGCAGCCCCAGCATTTT. The genes are TRBV2 and TRBJ1-5, with D uncertain. Trimming shortened V by 2 bases and J by 7 bases, and 6 bases separated the two germline ends. This CDR3 is built from 12 residues. Germline assignment: CDR1 SNHLY and CDR2 FYNNEI.

The sample holds a few counts of this clone. Written as DNA, the CDR3 is TGCAGCGTTGAAGGCGGGCTACGGGAGGTAGGGCAGTTCTTC. Translation: CSVEGGLREVGQFF. The V call is TRBV29-1, the J call TRBJ2-1, with 7 bases identical to TRBD2. V gave up 1 base and J gave up 12 bases; unmatched junction bases: 12. Germline V CDR1 and CDR2: SQVTM, ANQGSEA. This CDR3 has 14 residues.

This chain connects TRBV14 to TRBJ1-1; TRBD1 agrees at 8 bases. This CDR3 comprises 15 residues. CDR1 is SGHDN, CDR2 FVKESK, per germline. Trimming took 2 bases from V and 4 from J; bases not matched to a gene: 6. CDR3: CASSQTTGGSTEAFF. As DNA, the CDR3 is TGTGCCAGCAGCCAAACCACAGGGGGAAGCACTGAAGCTTTCTTT.

The V gene is TRBV27, the J gene TRBJ2-7, with a weak D call TRBD1 (6 bases). V lost 5 bases to trimming and J lost 8 bases, with 10 bases between them. Germline V gene data show CDR1 as MNHEY and CDR2 as SMNVEV (reference sequence). The CDR3 totals 11 residues. The DNA for the CDR3 is TGTGCCAGCAGTACAGGACAGAAGCAGTACTTC. It is translated as CASSTGQKQYF.

This chain uses TRBV7-2 with TRBJ2-7, with a possible D match to TRBD2 (6 bases). Germline V gives CDR1 SGHTA, CDR2 FQGNSA. The CDR3 has 14 amino acids. V gave up 1 base and J gave up 7 bases, with 14 bases separating them. DNA of the CDR3: TGTGCCAGCAGCTTAGAGCCAACGGGAGTGGAGCAGTACTTC. It codes for CASSLEPTGVEQYF.

The chain combines TRBV27 with TRBJ2-7; D is perhaps TRBD1 or TRBD2 (5 bases each). This CDR3 region has 16 residues. In germline, CDR1 is MNHEY, CDR2 SMNVEV (reference sequence). Trimming took off 4 bases at V and 2 bases at J, with 18 bases between the two ends. CDR3 nucleotide sequence: TGTGCCAGCAGTTCTTGGGGCCGGGATCTCGCCTACGAGCAGTACTTC. Protein product: CASSSWGRDLAYEQYF.

J is TRBJ2-5 and V is TRBV5-1; TRBD2 is a possible D gene (6 bases). The J call may be mistaken, given a closer DNA end match to TRBJ2-7. Per the germline V gene, CDR1 is SGHRS and CDR2 is YFSETQ. CDR3 length equals 14 residues. The CDR3 region is CASSAFAGTGEQYF. DNA of the CDR3: TGCGCCAGCAGCGCCTTTGCGGGGACGGGCGAGCAGTACTTC.

J is TRBJ1-5 and V is TRBV5-1; no clear D gene. There are 12 residues in the CDR3. CDR1 and CDR2 from the germline V gene are SGHRS and YFSETQ. The V end was cut by 0 bases, the J end by 6 bases, with 4 bases between. CDR3 sequence reads: CASSLEGQPQHF. CDR3 nucleotide sequence: TGCGCCAGCAGCTTGGAGGGTCAGCCCCAGCATTTT.

The rearrangement links TRBV27 to TRBJ1-2; D is ambiguous. The germline gives CDR1 MNHEY, CDR2 SMNVEV (reference sequence). Trimming left V 5 bases short and J 3 bases short, with 16 bases between. The CDR3 sequence is 15 residues long. The CDR3 bases are TGTGCCAGCAGTAGACTAGGGTGGGAGTACTATGGCTACACCTTC. It yields the protein CASSRLGWEYYGYTF.

The V gene is TRBV6-1, the J gene TRBJ1-2; D is perhaps TRBD1 (6 bases). Trimming took 10 bases from V and 3 from J, leaving 15 bases between them. CDR1 and CDR2 from the germline V gene are MNHNS and SASEGT. The CDR3 contains 13 residues. CDR3 DNA sequence: TGTGCCACCCTACGGACAGATGACTATGGCTACACCTTC. Its translation is CATLRTDDYGYTF.

J is TRBJ2-7 and V is TRBV5-1, with a possible D match to TRBD2 (6 bases). The V end lost 4 bases, the J end lost 4 bases, and 18 bases lay between the germline ends. The germline V gene encodes CDR1 SGHRS and CDR2 YFSETQ. The CDR3 is made up of 15 amino acids. The CDR3 reads CASSDRLGGRYEQYF. CDR3 DNA sequence: TGCGCCAGCAGCGACCGGCTCGGGGGTAGATACGAGCAGTACTTC.

The V and J genes are TRBV6-5 and TRBJ1-1, with 9 bases matching TRBD1. Germline values: CDR1 MNHEY, CDR2 SVGAGI. There are 16 residues in the CDR3. Germline trimming cut 2 bases from V and 1 base from J; bases unmatched to any gene: 5. The CDR3 nucleotides read TGTGCCAGCAGTTACACCGGACAGGGGCGGAACACTGAAGCTTTCTTT. The encoded protein is CASSYTGQGRNTEAFF.

DNA for the CDR3: TGTGCCTGGAGTGTTGATACGAACACTGAAGCTTTCTTT. This encodes CAWSVDTNTEAFF. V gene TRBV30 combines with J gene TRBJ1-1; no definite D call. From germline, CDR1 is GTSNPN and CDR2 SVGIG (reference sequence). The CDR3 is 13 residues long. Trimming stripped 0 bases from V and 1 base from J, with 6 bases between.

In this sample, this clone turned up a few times. The chain employs TRBV11-3 and TRBJ2-1, with D possibly matching TRBD1 (5 bases). V was shortened by 3 bases and J by 6 bases, with 18 bases between the two germline ends. CDR3 size: 16 residues. Germline V gene data show CDR1 as SGHNT and CDR2 as YENEEA. The CDR3 sequence is CASSFGDSGEGNEQFF. The CDR3, as DNA: TGTGCCAGCAGCTTCGGAGACAGTGGCGAAGGCAATGAGCAGTTCTTC.

The V call is TRBV15, the J call TRBJ1-1, with D tentatively TRBD1 (6 bases). The germline V and J ends were trimmed by 0 bases and 4 bases, with 9 bases remaining between them. The CDR3 has 14 residues. The germline V gene has CDR1 LNHNV and CDR2 YYDKDF (reference sequence). This CDR3 is CATSRDRGGTEAFF. CDR3 coding DNA: TGTGCCACCAGCAGAGACAGGGGAGGCACTGAAGCTTTCTTT.

This clone appeared a few times. J is TRBJ2-1 and V is TRBV11-2; possibly TRBD1 or TRBD2 for D (5 bases each). The CDR3 runs to 12 residues. The germline gives CDR1 SGHAT, CDR2 FQNNGV. The V gene lost 2 bases and the J gene lost 9 bases, with 8 bases spanning the gap. This CDR3 reads CASSLTRGEQFF. The DNA of the CDR3 is TGTGCCAGCAGCTTAACGAGGGGTGAGCAGTTCTTC. The variable domain in full, with the rest retrieved from reference TRBV11-2 and TRBJ2-1, is EAGVAQSPRYKIIEKRQSVAFWCNPISGHATLYWYQQILGQGPKLLIQFQNNGVVDDSQLPKDRFSAERLKGVDSTLKIQPAKLEDSAVYLCASSLTRGEQFFGPGTRLTVL.

Worth noting for this clone: The same CDR3 also results from other DNA sequences found in this sample. The chain combines TRBV20-1 with TRBJ1-4; D ambiguous. CDR3 length equals 11 residues. Germline CDR1 is DFQATT and CDR2 is SNEGSKA (reference sequence). The V end lost 1 base, the J end lost 7 bases, and 4 bases lay between the germline ends. The CDR3 sequence: CSARVFEKLFF. CDR3 in DNA: TGCAGTGCTAGAGTATTTGAAAAACTGTTTTTT.

The chain is built from TRBV11-2 and TRBJ2-2, with a weak D call TRBD2 (5 bases). With 0 bases removed from V and 7 bases from J, the gap between germline ends came to 9 bases. This CDR3 comprises 14 residues. Germline lookup yields CDR1 SGHAT and CDR2 FQNNGV. DNA of the CDR3: TGTGCCAGCAGCTTAGAGCCTGCGGGCGGGGAGCTGTTTTTT. Translation: CASSLEPAGGELFF. The full variable domain, with the rest looked up from reference TRBV11-2 and TRBJ2-2, is EAGVAQSPRYKIIEKRQSVAFWCNPISGHATLYWYQQILGQGPKLLIQFQNNGVVDDSQLPKDRFSAERLKGVDSTLKIQPAKLEDSAVYLCASSLEPAGGELFFGEGSRLTVL.

V gene TRBV11-2 combines with J gene TRBJ2-6; D is uncertain. Looked up from germline, CDR1 is SGHAT and CDR2 is FQNNGV. The CDR3 is 12 residues long. Between the trimmed V and J ends, which lost 5 bases and 16 bases, there was a span of 15 bases. CDR3 loop: CASSHPRPDLTF. CDR3 in DNA: TGTGCCAGCAGCCACCCAAGGCCAGATCTGACTTTC.

This chain uses TRBV4-2 with TRBJ2-2, with D unresolved. V lost 0 bases and J lost 10, with 6 bases in between. There are 12 residues in the CDR3. Germline V gene sequence: CDR1 LGHNA, CDR2 YNFKEQ. DNA for the CDR3: TGTGCCAGCAGCCAAGATCGTAAGGAGCTGTTTTTT. Protein: CASSQDRKELFF.